This TCR beta chain was sequenced for a study of identical twins. Overall study results and limits: Beta out-of-frame sequences displayed a weaker excess of sharing between twins. Monozygotic twin pairs showed more out-of-frame TCR alpha sharing than models estimated. For cord blood, abundant beta clonotypes had fewer insertions, unlike memory repertoires, which showed none. Interpretation of the results relied on cross-sectional statistical analysis and not on following the same donors.

TCRdb reprocessed the 5' RACE reads with MiXCR, giving one entry per CDR3 protein. Counted here are roughly 240,000 distinct CDR3 sequences, 5.5% to 7% occurring once; the ten biggest clones make up roughly 3.7%. A remark on this clonotype: Its antigen is not identified.

The same data also went into a second study, on yellow fever vaccine responses in identical twins.

The TCR sequence derives from a woman younger than 30 in good health. Sequencing was done on a sample of memory (CD45RO+) T cells sorted from blood.

The CDR3 DNA is TGTGCCAGCAGTTGGGGACAGAGGGGCAATCAGCCCCAGCATTTT. This sequence encodes CASSWGQRGNQPQHF. The rearrangement joins TRBV28 to TRBJ1-5, with 7 bases lining up with TRBD1. CDR3 length: 15 amino acids. The germline V gene encodes CDR1 MDHEN and CDR2 SYDVKM. The V segment lost 4 bases and the J segment 2 bases; nucleotides outside the gene matches: 5. Combining the CDR3 with reference TRBV28 and TRBJ1-5 gives the whole variable domain DVKVTQSSRYLVKRTGEKVFLECVQDMDHENMFWYRQDPGLGLRLIYFSYDVKMKEKGDIPEGYSVSREKKERFSLILESASTNQTSMYLCASSWGQRGNQPQHFGDGTRLSIL.